This TCR beta chain is from a study of control samples from healthy donors and cancer patients. Sequencing used immunoSEQ multiplex PCR; TCRdb keeps in-frame clones, though not all of them. This table holds over 150,000 clones, approximately 93% found once. CDR3 length equals 14 residues. V dropped 4 bases and J dropped 5 bases, with 15 bases sitting between them. Germline-derived CDR1 and CDR2 are SGHNT and YYREEE (reference sequence). The chain recombines TRBV5-4 with TRBJ1-2; tentatively, D is TRBD1 (6 bases). This TCR was recovered from a man aged 35 to 55 in good health. Sequenced sample: blood. CDR3 bases: TGTGCCAGCAGCATCGACAGGACGGAATATGGCTACACCTTC. Protein: CASSIDRTEYGYTF.